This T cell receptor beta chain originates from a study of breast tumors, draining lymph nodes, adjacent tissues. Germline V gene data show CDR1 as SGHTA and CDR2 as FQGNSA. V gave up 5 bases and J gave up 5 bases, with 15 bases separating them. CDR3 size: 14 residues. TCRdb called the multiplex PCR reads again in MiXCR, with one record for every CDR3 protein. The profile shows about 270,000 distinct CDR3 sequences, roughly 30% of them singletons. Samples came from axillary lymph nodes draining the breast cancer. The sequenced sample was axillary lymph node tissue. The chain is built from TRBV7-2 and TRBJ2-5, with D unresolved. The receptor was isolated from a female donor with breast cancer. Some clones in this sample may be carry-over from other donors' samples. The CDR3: CASSLPMGSETQYF. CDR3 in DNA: TGTGCCAGCAGCCTGCCGATGGGTAGTGAGACCCAGTACTTC.